This T cell receptor beta chain was obtained from a study of spatial heterogeneity in lung cancer. The library protocol tagged each TCR cDNA with a unique molecular identifier. TCRdb fed the 5' RACE reads into MiXCR, producing one record per CDR3 protein. The sample records several thousand distinct CDR3 sequences, about 3.9% being singletons. Time point noted: sample taken at primary tumor resection. No cells were sorted before sequencing. The whole RNA sequenced was extracted from tumor, nontumor lung or frozen PBMC. This clonotype is judged medium-sized (0.01 to 0.1%). Its target is not known. With 1 base removed from V and 8 bases from J, the gap between germline ends came to 8 bases. The CDR3 runs 12 residues. Study-level results: The estimated TCR-seq coverage of tumor T cells amounted to about 7% when looking at alpha chains and less than 15% when looking at beta chains. Counts of ubiquitous and regional expanded TCRs tracked ubiquitous and regional nonsynonymous mutations, respectively. Higher tumor mutation counts went along with higher counts of expanded intratumoral alpha and beta TCRs.

The specimen comprised lung tumor tissue, sampled at surgery. The TCR originated in a female donor with early-stage non-small cell lung cancer. J is TRBJ1-1 and V is TRBV12-3 or TRBV12-4, with D perhaps matching TRBD1 (5 bases). The CDR3 sequence is CASSLGAGEAFF. CDR3 DNA sequence: TGTGCCAGCAGTTTAGGTGCAGGGGAAGCTTTCTTT.